What follows are 10 T cell receptor beta chains derived from one specimen sequenced in a study of CD8+ T cells in alopecia areata. After isolation, RNA underwent reverse transcription to generate cDNA as the sequencing template. Using immunoSEQ multiplex PCR, the repertoire was profiled, and TCRdb retains in-frame clones only, with some absent. The repertoire holds more than 200,000 clones, with about two thirds as singletons. Source: CD4+ T cells sorted from blood, taken at week 0. Receptors were obtained from a human donor with alopecia areata.

The rearrangement uses TRBV30 and TRBJ1-1; unclear D gene. Deletions cut 0 bases from V and 4 bases from J, with 9 bases between. CDR3 length: 13 amino acids. The germline gives CDR1 GTSNPN, CDR2 SVGIG (reference sequence). The CDR3 here is CAWSVGWVTEAFF. CDR3 nucleotides: TGTGCCTGGAGTGTTGGGTGGGTCACTGAAGCTTTCTTT.

The chain is built from TRBV5-4 and TRBJ1-1; the D is unclear. The CDR3 runs 11 residues. Germline values: CDR1 SGHNT, CDR2 YYREEE (reference sequence). Trimming stripped 4 bases from V and 1 base from J, with 2 bases between. The CDR3 nucleotides are TGTGCCAGCAGCAAGAACACTGAAGCTTTCTTT. Translating gives CASSKNTEAFF.

As to this clone: Other DNA sequences in the same sample also yield this CDR3. J is TRBJ1-1 and V is TRBV6-5; no definite D call. CDR3 size: 14 residues. Germline CDR1 MNHEY, CDR2 SVGAGI. Deletions cut 0 bases from V and 1 base from J, with 6 bases between. The DNA for the CDR3 is TGTGCCAGCAGTTACTCCTGGCAGAACACTGAAGCTTTCTTT. It encodes CASSYSWQNTEAFF.

The rearrangement links TRBV29-1 to TRBJ2-1; D is undetermined. The ends were cut back, 5 bases at V and 0 bases at J, with 14 bases in the middle. The CDR3 sequence is 15 residues long. The germline V gene encodes CDR1 SQVTM and CDR2 ANQGSEA. The CDR3 loop is CSVNVRPSSYNEQFF. The CDR3 DNA reads as TGCAGCGTTAACGTCCGGCCTAGCTCCTACAATGAGCAGTTCTTC.

This clone was counted a few times. J is TRBJ1-1 and V is TRBV5-1; tentative D call: TRBD1 (5 bases). Trimming removed 6 bases at V and 1 base at J, with 13 bases between. This CDR3 has 14 residues. Germline V gene sequence: CDR1 SGHRS, CDR2 YFSETQ. CDR3 sequence reads: CASKTQGPNTEAFF. CDR3 bases: TGCGCCAGCAAAACCCAGGGACCGAACACTGAAGCTTTCTTT. Combining the CDR3 with reference TRBV5-1 and TRBJ1-1 gives the whole variable domain KAGVTQTPRYLIKTRGQQVTLSCSPISGHRSVSWYQQTPGQGLQFLFEYFSETQRNKGNFPGRFSGRQFSNSRSEMNVSTLELGDSALYLCASKTQGPNTEAFFGQGTRLTVV.

This clone turned up a few times. The chain's CDR3 is CSAPGLRNEKLFF. CDR3 nucleotide sequence: TGCAGCGCCCCGGGACTGCGCAATGAAAAACTGTTTTTT. The chain links TRBV29-1 to TRBJ1-4; a possible D gene is TRBD1 (5 bases). In germline, CDR1 is SQVTM, CDR2 ANQGSEA. The CDR3 extends over 13 amino acids. The ends were cut back, 7 bases at V and 5 bases at J, with 14 bases in the middle.

The chain is built from TRBV29-1 and TRBJ1-1; 7 positions agree with TRBD1. The CDR3 consists of 11 residues. Germline assignment: CDR1 SQVTM and CDR2 ANQGSEA. V lost 4 bases to trimming and J lost 10 bases; unmatched junction nucleotides: 6. CDR3 sequence: CSVGEGGLAFF. The CDR3 DNA follows: TGCAGCGTTGGAGAAGGGGGCTTAGCTTTCTTT.

This chain joins TRBV13 and TRBJ1-2, with D maybe TRBD1 (5 bases). The CDR3 covers 12 residues. V gave up 5 bases and J gave up 8 bases, with 12 bases separating them. Germline CDR1 and CDR2: PRHDT and FYEKMQ (reference sequence). CDR3: CASSLREAGYTF. CDR3 bases: TGTGCCAGCAGCCTCAGGGAAGCGGGCTACACCTTC.

The chain is built from TRBV27 and TRBJ1-1, with D maybe TRBD1 (6 bases). Germline V gene sequence: CDR1 MNHEY, CDR2 SMNVEV (reference sequence). This CDR3 comprises 13 residues. V shed 5 bases and J shed 11 bases, with 18 bases lying between them. In DNA, the CDR3 is TGTGCCAGCAGTCCGCCGGGGCAGGGGAAGGCTTTCTTT. Translating it yields CASSPPGQGKAFF.

This chain connects TRBV4-3 to TRBJ2-6, with D possibly matching TRBD1 (6 bases). This CDR3 spans 17 amino acids. V was cut by 6 bases and J by 1 base, with 16 bases left in between. CDR1 and CDR2 (germline): LGHNA, YSLEER. The CDR3 reads CASSSANRVSGANVLTF. The CDR3 DNA is TGCGCCAGCAGTTCCGCTAACAGGGTGTCTGGGGCCAACGTCCTGACTTTC.